This T cell receptor (beta chain) was sequenced for a study of monozygotic twins with inflammatory bowel disease. Study outcomes and limitations: Researchers were unable to tell different T cell subtypes apart. No difference was seen in repertoire similarity between concordant and discordant twins, possibly from limited power.

Total RNA, at 3500 ng, went into every TCR library. After re-calling the 5' RACE reads, TCRdb lists one entry per CDR3 protein, DNA absent. This listing includes 350,000 to 550,000 distinct CDR3 sequences. As for this clonotype: The antigen is undetermined.

The CDR3 contains 16 residues. Germline assignment: CDR1 SGHTA and CDR2 FQGNSA. The chain employs TRBV7-2 and TRBJ2-3; the TRBD2 assignment by TCRdb is unverifiable without DNA. The receptor's source is a human donor with ulcerative colitis or Crohn's disease, or a healthy co-twin of an affected twin (not recorded which). Sequencing input: blood. CDR3 protein: CASSSTTGTSRDTQYF. The full variable domain, rest sourced from reference TRBV7-2 and TRBJ2-3, is GAGVSQSPSNKVTEKGKDVELRCDPISGHTALYWYRQSLGQGLEFLIYFQGNSAPDKSGLPSDRFSAERTGGSVSTLTIQRTQQEDSAVYLCASSSTTGTSRDTQYFGPGTRLTVL.